What follows are 21 T cell receptor beta chains derived from one specimen sequenced in a study of blood T cell repertoires in COVID-19 (dated by TCRdb to the early 2020s). Library generation was performed with the immunoSEQ multiplex PCR assay. TCRdb limited this immuneACCESS table to in-frame rearrangements with V and J called. A share of clones is missing; checked studies link under half to unresolved V genes, and the rest is unexplained. For this sample there are 250,000 to 300,000 clones; more than 85% appear just once. Over 4% of the sample goes to the ten largest clones. The sequencing input was peripheral blood. All receptors come from a woman between 55 and 75 years old with COVID-19, enrolled during active disease.

This clone is labeled as medium-sized. V and J are TRBV7-9 and TRBJ2-7, with TRBD2 identical over 12 bases. This CDR3 has 15 residues. Germline values: CDR1 SEHNR, CDR2 FQNEAQ (reference sequence). The V gene end was trimmed by 5 bases and the J gene end by 5 bases; junction bases not matched to a gene: 7. CDR3 nucleotides: TGTGCCAGCAGCAGGACTAGCGGGATGGCCGACGAGCAGTACTTC. This gives the protein CASSRTSGMADEQYF.

The chain uses TRBV12-3 or TRBV12-4 and TRBJ1-1; a possible D gene is TRBD1 (6 bases). The V and J ends lost 6 bases and 10 bases respectively, with 15 bases between them. CDR3 size: 12 residues. CDR3: CASSPNRVGAFF. The CDR3 DNA sequence: TGTGCCAGCAGCCCGAACAGGGTCGGAGCTTTCTTT.

The chain couples TRBV5-1 to TRBJ2-1; TRBD2 matches 9 bases. The germline gives CDR1 SGHRS, CDR2 YFSETQ. There are 18 residues in the CDR3. V lost 5 bases, J lost 3 bases, and 15 bases stayed unmatched. This CDR3 is CASRSGLALPGGYNEQFF. In DNA, the CDR3 is TGCGCCAGCAGATCGGGACTAGCCCTGCCAGGGGGCTACAATGAGCAGTTCTTC.

This clone was found once. J is TRBJ1-1 and V is TRBV20-1, with D hard to call. The CDR3 has 12 residues. From germline, CDR1 is DFQATT and CDR2 SNEGSKA (reference sequence). V lost 3 bases to trimming and J lost 5 bases, with 10 bases between them. CDR3 sequence (DNA): TGCAGTGCTAGTCCTCGGGGTACTGAAGCTTTCTTT. Residues: CSASPRGTEAFF.

Concerning this clone: Other DNA sequences in this sample translate to the same CDR3. This chain uses TRBV30 with TRBJ1-5, with TRBD1 matching over 9 bases. Germline CDR1 reads GTSNPN; CDR2 reads SVGIG (reference sequence). J was trimmed by 7 bases and V by 1 base; bases with no gene match: 5. The CDR3 has 14 amino acids. CDR3 residues: CAWSADRGGQPQHF. CDR3 nucleotide sequence: TGTGCCTGGAGTGCGGACAGGGGAGGGCAGCCCCAGCATTTT.

The rearrangement uses TRBV20-1 and TRBJ2-3; D uncertain. The V gene lost 8 bases and the J gene lost 5 bases, with 11 bases spanning the gap. This CDR3 region has 11 residues. CDR1 DFQATT and CDR2 SNEGSKA come from the germline V gene (reference sequence). CDR3 sequence reads: CSPPYRDTQYF. The CDR3, as DNA: TGCAGTCCCCCTTATAGAGATACGCAGTATTTT.

The CDR3 DNA is TGTGCCACCAGTGGGAGACAGGGGGTTTCTTCACCCCTCCACTTT. This gives the protein CATSGRQGVSSPLHF. The chain is built from TRBV15 and TRBJ1-6; 9 bases agree with TRBD1. Germline lookup yields CDR1 LNHNV and CDR2 YYDKDF (reference sequence). The CDR3 contains 15 residues. The J segment lost 9 bases and the V segment lost 6 bases, leaving 9 bases of the junction unmatched.

The chain recombines TRBV7-2 with TRBJ1-3; the D is unclear. The V gene's germline CDR1 is SGHTA and CDR2 FQGNSA. V dropped 0 bases and J dropped 0 bases, with 9 bases sitting between them. This CDR3 contains 16 residues. The CDR3 bases are TGTGCCAGCAGCTTAGCTTTCTCGGGCTCTGGAAACACCATATATTTT. Its protein is CASSLAFSGSGNTIYF.

The chain combines TRBV7-2 with TRBJ2-1, with 7 bases aligning to TRBD2. The V gene's germline CDR1 is SGHTA and CDR2 FQGNSA. This CDR3 contains 15 residues. With V trimmed by 5 bases and J by 2 bases, 6 bases remained unmatched. CDR3 nucleotides: TGTGCCAGCAGCAAGCGGGAAGGCGCCTACAATGAGCAGTTCTTC. This sequence encodes CASSKREGAYNEQFF.

This clone was picked up a small number of times. This chain links TRBV19 with TRBJ1-2; D remains unclear. The V and J ends lost 0 bases and 3 bases respectively, with 11 bases between them. CDR3 length: 15 residues. Germline loops: CDR1 LNHDA, CDR2 SQIVND (reference sequence). The CDR3 loop is CASSIDLGRHYGYTF. DNA for the CDR3: TGTGCCAGTAGTATAGATCTAGGGAGGCACTATGGCTACACCTTC.

This sequence joins TRBV4-1 and TRBJ1-3, with 7 bases that match TRBD1. Unmatched junction bases numbered 0, after V lost 0 bases and J lost 4 bases. The CDR3 has 14 amino acids. CDR1 is MGHRA, CDR2 YSYEKL, per germline. CDR3 in amino acids: CASSQEDRGNTIYF. The DNA for the CDR3 is TGCGCCAGCAGCCAAGAGGACAGGGGAAACACCATATATTTT.

V usage is TRBV11-2 and J usage is TRBJ1-1; no clear D. Germline loops: CDR1 SGHAT, CDR2 FQNNGV. This CDR3 contains 13 residues. V lost 0 bases and J 5 bases, leaving 7 bases between the germline ends. CDR3 amino acids: CASSLDLMTEAFF. In DNA form, the CDR3 reads TGTGCCAGCAGCTTAGATCTTATGACTGAAGCTTTCTTT. Variable domain in full (rest from reference TRBV11-2 and TRBJ1-1): EAGVAQSPRYKIIEKRQSVAFWCNPISGHATLYWYQQILGQGPKLLIQFQNNGVVDDSQLPKDRFSAERLKGVDSTLKIQPAKLEDSAVYLCASSLDLMTEAFFGQGTRLTVV.

Comments on this clone: The sample has other DNA sequences that encode this CDR3 too. This rearrangement joins TRBV3-1 (or the pseudogene TRBV3-2) to TRBJ1-2; TRBD1 matches at 9 bases. The germline CDR1 and CDR2 sequences are LGHDT and YNNKEL (reference sequence). This CDR3 has 15 amino acids. V gave up 2 bases and J gave up 2 bases; unmatched junction bases: 3. The CDR3, as DNA: TGTGCCAGCAGCCAACCCGGACAGGGGAACTATGGCTACACCTTC. This gives the protein CASSQPGQGNYGYTF.

This chain joins TRBV19 and TRBJ2-6; no firm D call. In germline, CDR1 is LNHDA, CDR2 SQIVND (reference sequence). The length of the CDR3 is 15 residues. V shed 6 bases and J shed 0 bases, with 9 bases lying between them. The DNA of the CDR3 is TGTGCCAGTAGCCTCGGAGTCTCTGGGGCCAACGTCCTGACTTTC. This encodes CASSLGVSGANVLTF.

The chain is built from TRBV28 and TRBJ1-2, with TRBD1 matching over 7 bases. CDR1 MDHEN and CDR2 SYDVKM come from the germline V gene. V gave up 6 bases and J gave up 1 base; unmatched junction bases: 5. The CDR3 consists of 14 residues. In DNA, the CDR3 is TGTGCCAGCAGACTCGGGACAGTTAACTATGGCTACACCTTC. Its translation: CASRLGTVNYGYTF.

This chain joins TRBV7-6 and TRBJ2-1, with 9 bases aligning to TRBD1. Germline loops: CDR1 SGHVS, CDR2 FNYEAQ. Trimming cost V 1 base and J 6 bases; bases outside gene matches: 7. This CDR3 has 16 amino acids. The CDR3 nucleotides are TGTGCCAGCAGCTTAGGGTGGGACAGGGCCATCAATGAGCAGTTCTTC. This codes for CASSLGWDRAINEQFF.

The chain carries TRBV27 and TRBJ2-7, with TRBD1 matching over 8 bases. Per the germline V gene, CDR1 is MNHEY and CDR2 is SMNVEV (reference sequence). This CDR3 has 12 residues. The V segment lost 6 bases and the J segment 2 bases; nucleotides outside the gene matches: 0. Written as DNA, the CDR3 is TGTGCCAGCAGGACAGGGGCCTACGAGCAGTACTTC. Its protein is CASRTGAYEQYF.

The chain combines TRBV3-1 (or the pseudogene TRBV3-2) with TRBJ1-5; D is possibly TRBD1 (5 bases). Per the germline V gene, CDR1 is LGHDT and CDR2 is YNNKEL (reference sequence). CDR3 length: 15 amino acids. V lost 3 bases, J lost 2 bases, and 11 bases lay in between. This CDR3 reads CASSQNPRGNQPQHF. The CDR3 bases are TGTGCCAGCAGCCAGAATCCCAGGGGCAATCAGCCCCAGCATTTT.

This chain uses TRBV4-1 with TRBJ2-5; D unclear. Trimming shortened V by 1 base and J by 4 bases, and 7 bases separated the two germline ends. The CDR3 contains 13 residues. Germline V gene data show CDR1 as MGHRA and CDR2 as YSYEKL. The DNA of the CDR3 is TGCGCCAGCAGCCAAGCGTCTATAGAGACCCAGTACTTC. Residues: CASSQASIETQYF.

The chain employs TRBV6-5 and TRBJ1-1; D possibly corresponds to TRBD1 (5 bases). The CDR3 is made up of 15 amino acids. Per germline, CDR1 MNHEY and CDR2 SVGAGI. Trimming cost V 6 bases and J 5 bases, with 19 bases left between them. The CDR3 sequence: CASRPGPQVGTEAFF. The DNA for the CDR3 is TGTGCCAGCAGACCCGGGCCACAGGTTGGGACTGAAGCTTTCTTT.

V gene TRBV15 combines with J gene TRBJ2-2, with TRBD1 as a possible D gene (6 bases). CDR3 length: 14 amino acids. Deletions cut 6 bases from V and 1 base from J, with 9 bases between. The germline V gene has CDR1 LNHNV and CDR2 YYDKDF (reference sequence). The DNA for the CDR3 is TGTGCCACCAGGTTGACAGGGAACACCGGGGAGCTGTTTTTT. Translated: CATRLTGNTGELFF.